This T cell receptor (beta chain) derives from a study of diagnostic markers for celiac disease (dated by TCRdb to 2019 to 2021). The data were produced on an Illumina MiSeq. Reprocessed by TCRdb, the reads give a single entry per CDR3 protein sequence, without DNA. This sample's table carries roughly 5,700 distinct CDR3 sequences. The biggest ten clones account for 5.5% to 6% of the sample. Sequences SQVTM (CDR1) and ANQGSEA (CDR2) are obtained from the germline V gene. Inclusive of the bounding cysteine and phenylalanine, the CDR3 is 12 residues long. The DNA is not on file. This clonotype ranks as medium-sized (0.01 to 0.1%) by frequency alone, as no count is recorded. This clone's antigen is unknown.

This TCR came from a human donor. This table probably holds off-target reads from a library built for another chain. Sequences were obtained from either unsorted cells or a sorted T cell fraction (not recorded which). The chain employs TRBV29-1 and TRBJ2-2. The CDR3: CSVEEWTGELFF.